One T cell receptor beta chain is described in this entry. There are a few counts of this clonotype. No antigen is known for it. Nothing much larger sits one base from this clone, and base qualities are not available. The data derive from a study of blood T cells in healthy people across ages (dated by TCRdb to the mid-2010s). A note on the overall study: Template switching captured roughly one uniquely barcoded TCR beta cDNA molecule per two T cells in model experiments. The study measured age-related changes in TCR beta repertoire diversity using deep sequencing normalized with unique cDNA molecular identifiers. The donors were split into four age groups: young (average 16 years), middle-aged (roughly 42), aged (roughly 65) and long-lived (about 74). To avoid experimental bias, donors of different ages were distributed randomly across sequencing lanes. The study analyzed two additional independent replicas of 1 million unique cDNA reads from the same blood draw for two donors, one aged 18 to 30 and one aged 80 or older.

Relative to germline, V is 8 bases shorter and J is 4 bases shorter, with 7 bases between their ends. The CDR3 holds 11 amino acids from the cysteine to the phenylalanine. This entry keeps only the CDR3 DNA: 33 bases, framed from base 1. The roughly 37 donors, aged about 6 to 100 years, were systemically healthy Caucasian individuals from Russia. Roughly 10 milliliters of peripheral blood were collected from each donor into EDTA-treated Vacutainer tubes. Ficoll-Paque density-gradient centrifugation was used to isolate PBMCs, with at least 6.5 million per sample. Total RNA was extracted from PBMCs with Trizol reagent, with at least 5.5 micrograms obtained per sample. The percentages of naive CD45RAhigh/CD27high T cells were determined by flow cytometry on a PBMC aliquot from every donor. What the research found in general, with its limitations: Estimates of total diversity based on one million sequenced T cells were considered lower bounds and underestimates. Observed TCR beta diversity correlated strongly with the percentage of naive T cells measured by flow cytometry. Bulk unsorted PBMC profiling prevented conclusive comparison of naive and antigen-experienced compartments. Donor CMV infection status was unknown, potentially confounding age-related changes in expanded clonotypes. Observed TCR beta diversity per million T cells fell roughly linearly with age, and a significant reduction was already apparent by age around 44. Compared with the aged group, the long-lived group had more naive CD4+ T cells, fewer expanded clones and increased TCR diversity, suggesting age selection.

Library method: 5' RACE. Instrument on record: Illumina HiSeq 2500. The second PCR ran for roughly 7 to 11 cycles and used a J-beta primer mix along with a sample-barcoded 5' primer. A template-switch 5' adaptor carrying 12 random nucleotides introduced a unique molecular identifier onto each TCR beta cDNA molecule. Each sample yielded at least 3 million CDR3-containing paired-end reads. All of the RNA was converted into first-strand cDNA using the Mint cDNA synthesis kit, with a TRBC-specific oligonucleotide serving as the primer. All cDNA was treated with uracil-DNA glycosylase and then went through a first 18-cycle PCR with the universal primers M1SS and BC2_uni_R. In the source study's methods: For normalization, 1 million high-quality reads, each with a distinct molecular identifier, were randomly selected from each sample. Instead of being binned into consensus sequences, reads with shared molecular identifiers were discarded. MiTCR, with a Q25 quality threshold and the strictest error-elimination algorithm, was used for CDR3 identification, clonotype clustering and error correction. A nonparametric unseen species model with Euler transformation was used to estimate a lower bound on total TCR beta diversity. The public reads were quality trimmed at Q25 with fastp and then assembled into clones with MiXCR by TCRdb, keeping productive beta chains. Rows matching on CDR3 protein sequence are summarized as one entry with the most common DNA and genes. TCRdb's processing, not the authors', yielded these V and J calls. For this sample there are 1.5 million to 2 million distinct CDR3 sequences; about 28% appear just once. Of the sample, about 7.7% is held by the ten largest clones.

The sequenced material came from blood. The sequence joins TRBV12-3 or TRBV12-4 to TRBJ2-3; a tentative D match to TRBD2 spans 6 bases. This receptor was taken from a woman in her 30s in good health. The CDR3 amino acid sequence is: CASGTPDTQYF. The sequenced DNA: TGTGCCAGCGGGACTCCAGATACGCAGTATTTT.